These T cell receptor beta chains were read from a single sample in a study of blood T cell repertoires in COVID-19. The protocol was immunoSEQ multiplex PCR, while the TCRdb copy is restricted to in-frame clones and leaves out a portion. The table shows some 250,000 clones, with more than 85% occurring only once. Sequencing was carried out using peripheral blood. These receptor sequences come from a woman between 70 and 85 years old with active or convalescent COVID-19. Each CDR3 is given with its conserved first and last residue. Each record gives: J gene, D gene, clone size, V gene, CDR3 protein, CDR3 DNA. D genes are given only for firm matches. Part of the rows lack a size; the others show once, few, many or a class for expanded clones.

>TRBJ2-5|NA|NA|TRBV6-5
CASSYSNVMTGETQYF
TGTGCCAGCAGTTACTCGAATGTGATGACGGGGGAGACCCAGTACTTC
>TRBJ2-1|TRBD2|NA|TRBV7-6
CASSLVAGGLYNEQFF
TGTGCCAGCAGCTTAGTAGCGGGGGGGCTTTACAATGAGCAGTTCTTC
>TRBJ1-4|NA|NA|TRBV7-2
CASSLVGASNEKLFF
TGTGCCAGCAGCTTAGTAGGGGCCTCTAATGAAAAACTGTTTTTT
>TRBJ2-5|TRBD1|NA|TRBV5-1
CASSLGTGTGKTQYF
TGCGCCAGCAGCTTAGGGACAGGGACAGGAAAGACCCAGTACTTC
>TRBJ2-3|NA|NA|TRBV10-1
CASSEASGRVADTQYF
TGCGCCAGCAGTGAGGCATCCGGCAGGGTCGCCGATACGCAGTATTTT
>TRBJ1-5|NA|NA|TRBV7-6
CASSLAGGNQPQHF
TGTGCCAGCAGCTTAGCAGGGGGCAATCAGCCCCAGCATTTT
>TRBJ1-2|NA|NA|TRBV4-1
CASSQDKAGGYGYTF
TGCGCCAGCAGCCAAGATAAGGCAGGAGGCTATGGCTACACCTTC
>TRBJ1-1|NA|NA|TRBV7-9
CASRTDTEAFF
TGTGCCAGCAGGACAGACACTGAAGCTTTCTTT
>TRBJ1-1|NA|NA|TRBV27
CASRFRRGTEAFF
TGTGCCAGCAGATTCAGGAGGGGAACTGAAGCTTTCTTT
>TRBJ2-3|NA|NA|TRBV7-9
CASSSREVFTDTQYF
TGTGCCAGCAGCTCCAGGGAGGTCTTCACAGATACGCAGTATTTT
>TRBJ1-2|NA|once|TRBV6-2/TRBV6-3
CASSRAGTGYTF
TGTGCCAGCAGTCGCGCGGGGACTGGCTACACCTTC
>TRBJ2-7|NA|NA|TRBV6-2/TRBV6-3
CASSLTGYEQYF
TGTGCCAGCAGCCTGACAGGCTACGAGCAGTACTTC
>TRBJ2-3|TRBD2|NA|TRBV2
CASSRLLAEFADTQYF
TGTGCCAGCAGTCGGCTCCTAGCGGAGTTTGCGGATACGCAGTATTTT
>TRBJ1-1|TRBD1|few|TRBV4-3
CASSPRILGQANTEAFF
TGCGCCAGCAGCCCCAGAATTCTCGGACAGGCGAACACTGAAGCTTTCTTT
>TRBJ1-1|NA|NA|TRBV7-2
CASSLGAGARLNTEAFF
TGTGCCAGCAGCTTAGGGGCAGGGGCCCGCTTGAACACTGAAGCTTTCTTT
>TRBJ1-5|NA|few|TRBV20-1
CSASRGLAFGVNQPQHF
TGCAGTGCTAGTCGAGGACTCGCATTTGGGGTCAATCAGCCCCAGCATTTT
>TRBJ1-5|NA|once|TRBV24-1
CATSDSGAGNQPQHF
TGTGCCACCAGTGATTCAGGGGCTGGCAATCAGCCCCAGCATTTT
>TRBJ1-1|TRBD1|NA|TRBV27
CASSEGAPPTEAFF
TGTGCCAGCAGTGAGGGGGCTCCACCAACTGAAGCTTTCTTT
>TRBJ1-1|NA|NA|TRBV3-1/TRBV3-2
CASSWTANTEAFF
TGTGCCAGCAGCTGGACAGCGAACACTGAAGCTTTCTTT
>TRBJ2-7|NA|NA|TRBV11-2
CASSLGAGSYSYEQYF
TGTGCCAGCAGCTTAGGAGCCGGGTCTTACTCCTACGAGCAGTACTTC
>TRBJ1-1|NA|NA|TRBV19
CASFPGWSFRGTEAFF
TGTGCCAGCTTCCCAGGGTGGTCTTTTAGGGGCACTGAAGCTTTCTTT
>TRBJ1-1|NA|NA|TRBV9
CASSGYYGNTEAFF
TGTGCCAGCAGCGGATACTATGGGAACACTGAAGCTTTCTTT
>TRBJ1-2|NA|few|TRBV7-9
CASSLVGGVNGYTF
TGTGCCAGCAGCCTTGTGGGAGGTGTAAATGGCTACACCTTC
>TRBJ2-6|NA|NA|TRBV6-1
CASSGTVASGANVLTF
TGTGCCAGCAGTGGAACAGTCGCCTCTGGGGCCAACGTCCTGACTTTC
>TRBJ1-6|NA|NA|TRBV4-2
CASSQGSRFESPLHF
TGTGCCAGCAGCCAAGGGTCTCGGTTTGAGTCACCCCTCCACTTT
>TRBJ1-3|TRBD1|NA|TRBV11-3
CASSPGQGPGNTIYF
TGTGCCAGCAGTCCCGGACAGGGGCCTGGAAACACCATATATTTT
>TRBJ2-3|NA|NA|TRBV3-1/TRBV3-2
CASSQGRQSTDTQYF
TGTGCCAGCAGCCAAGGGCGACAGAGCACAGATACGCAGTATTTT
>TRBJ2-7|NA|NA|TRBV6-2/TRBV6-3
CASSTPGEQYF
TGTGCCAGCAGTACGCCAGGGGAGCAGTACTTC
>TRBJ1-6|TRBD1|NA|TRBV5-6
CASSLGQDNLNSPLHF
TGTGCCAGCAGCCTAGGACAGGACAACCTTAATTCACCCCTCCACTTT
>TRBJ1-5|NA|NA|TRBV6-6
CASAIVNQPQHF
TGTGCCAGCGCGATAGTCAATCAGCCCCAGCATTTT
>TRBJ2-7|NA|NA|TRBV7-9
CASSLSQLPSLYEQYF
TGTGCCAGCAGCTTAAGCCAACTACCCTCTTTATACGAGCAGTACTTC
>TRBJ2-3|NA|NA|TRBV7-3
CASSFDRGATDTQYF
TGTGCCAGCAGCTTTGATCGGGGGGCCACAGATACGCAGTATTTT
>TRBJ2-4|TRBD1|NA|TRBV7-8
CASSLGQGAHGRRVVQYF
TGTGCCAGCAGCCTCGGACAGGGGGCGCACGGTCGGCGAGTAGTTCAGTACTTC
>TRBJ1-5|NA|NA|TRBV7-2
CASSLEHSNQPQHF
TGTGCCAGCAGCTTAGAACACAGCAATCAGCCCCAGCATTTT
>TRBJ2-5|NA|NA|TRBV5-1
CASSQWLGETQYF
TGCGCCAGCTCCCAGTGGCTAGGAGAGACCCAGTACTTC
>TRBJ2-7|TRBD1|NA|TRBV6-5
CASPPDRVPYEQYF
TGTGCCAGCCCCCCGGACAGGGTCCCCTACGAGCAGTACTTC
>TRBJ1-5|TRBD1|NA|TRBV18
CARPQKLQGAEQPQHF
TGTGCCCGCCCCCAGAAATTACAGGGGGCGGAACAGCCCCAGCATTTT
>TRBJ2-1|NA|NA|TRBV2
CASSALNEQFF
TGTGCCAGCAGTGCCCTGAATGAGCAGTTCTTC
>TRBJ1-4|NA|once|TRBV18
CASLNRGDEKLFF
TGTGCCAGCCTAAACCGGGGGGATGAAAAACTGTTTTTT
>TRBJ2-3|NA|NA|TRBV24-1
CATSPGTFSTDTQYF
TGTGCCACCAGCCCCGGGACTTTTAGCACAGATACGCAGTATTTT
>TRBJ1-2|TRBD1|NA|TRBV6-5
CASSQDRGGYGYTF
TGTGCCAGCAGTCAGGACAGGGGAGGCTATGGCTACACCTTC
>TRBJ2-5|NA|NA|TRBV10-1
CARGLQETQYF
TGCGCCAGGGGACTTCAAGAGACCCAGTACTTC
>TRBJ2-5|NA|NA|TRBV11-2
CASSSFYGGWETQYF
TGTGCCAGCAGCTCGTTCTATGGAGGTTGGGAGACCCAGTACTTC
>TRBJ1-1|NA|NA|TRBV9
CASSPRTGQTEAFF
TGTGCCAGCAGCCCACGTACAGGCCAGACTGAAGCTTTCTTT
>TRBJ1-3|NA|NA|TRBV5-4
CASSLTQHSGNTIYF
TGTGCCAGCAGCTTGACACAGCACTCTGGAAACACCATATATTTT